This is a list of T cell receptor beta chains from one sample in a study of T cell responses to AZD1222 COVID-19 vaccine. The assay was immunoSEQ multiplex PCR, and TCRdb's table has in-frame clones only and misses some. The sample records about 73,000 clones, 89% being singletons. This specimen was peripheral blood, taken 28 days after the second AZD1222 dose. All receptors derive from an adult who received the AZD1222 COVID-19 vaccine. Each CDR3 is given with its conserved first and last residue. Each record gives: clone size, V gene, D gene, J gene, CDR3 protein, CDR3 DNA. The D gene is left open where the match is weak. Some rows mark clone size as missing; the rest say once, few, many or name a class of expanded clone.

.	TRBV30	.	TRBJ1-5	CAWSADRRNQPQHF	TGTGCCTGGAGTGCTGACAGGAGGAACCAGCCCCAGCATTTT
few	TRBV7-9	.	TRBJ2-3	CASSFGAPDTQYF	TGTGCCAGCAGCTTCGGGGCCCCAGATACGCAGTATTTT
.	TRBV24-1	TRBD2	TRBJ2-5	CATSLAGGETQYF	TGTGCCACCAGCTTAGCGGGAGGAGAGACCCAGTACTTC
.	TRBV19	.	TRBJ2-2	CASSIRANGELFF	TGTGCCAGTAGTATACGGGCCAACGGGGAGCTGTTTTTT
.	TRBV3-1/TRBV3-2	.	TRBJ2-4	CASSQDGGGVSQNIQYF	TGTGCCAGCAGCCAAGACGGAGGGGGCGTATCCCAAAACATTCAGTACTTC
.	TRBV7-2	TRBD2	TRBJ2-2	CASSLLPPRLAGPTGELFF	TGTGCCAGCAGCTTATTACCCCCCCGACTAGCGGGACCAACCGGGGAGCTGTTTTTT
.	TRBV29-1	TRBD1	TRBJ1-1	CSVEGQGATEAFF	TGCAGCGTTGAGGGGCAGGGGGCCACTGAAGCTTTCTTT
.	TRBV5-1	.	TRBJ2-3	CASSLVGGDTQYF	TGCGCTAGCAGCTTGGTGGGGGGAGATACGCAGTATTTT
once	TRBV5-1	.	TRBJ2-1	CASSLVVSNEQFF	TGCGCCAGCAGCTTGGTGGTCTCCAATGAGCAGTTCTTC
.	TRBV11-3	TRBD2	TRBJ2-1	CASSPRLAEEQFF	TGTGCCAGCAGCCCCCGACTAGCAGAAGAGCAGTTCTTC
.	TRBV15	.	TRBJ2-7	CATSRTDEQYF	TGTGCCACCAGTCGAACAGATGAGCAGTACTTC